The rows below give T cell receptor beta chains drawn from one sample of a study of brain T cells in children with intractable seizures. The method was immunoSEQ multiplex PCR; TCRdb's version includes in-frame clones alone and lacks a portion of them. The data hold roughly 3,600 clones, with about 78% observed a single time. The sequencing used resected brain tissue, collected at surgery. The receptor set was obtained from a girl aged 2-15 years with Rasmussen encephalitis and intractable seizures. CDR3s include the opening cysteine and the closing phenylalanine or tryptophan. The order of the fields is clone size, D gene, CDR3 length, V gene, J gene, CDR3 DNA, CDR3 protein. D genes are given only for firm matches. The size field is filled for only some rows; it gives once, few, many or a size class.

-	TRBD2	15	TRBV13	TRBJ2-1	TGTGCCAGCAGCTTTTTCTTAGCGGGAGCGAATGAGCAGTTCTTC	CASSFFLAGANEQFF
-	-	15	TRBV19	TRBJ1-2	TGTGCCAGTAGTATAGCGATAGGTCTTAGCTATGGCTACACCTTC	CASSIAIGLSYGYTF
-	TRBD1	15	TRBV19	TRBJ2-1	TGTGCCAGTAGTAGGGGACAGGGTTCCTACAATGAGCAGTTCTTC	CASSRGQGSYNEQFF
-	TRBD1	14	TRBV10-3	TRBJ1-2	TGTGCCGTACATTCCGGGACAGGGACTCTTGGCTACACCTTC	CAVHSGTGTLGYTF
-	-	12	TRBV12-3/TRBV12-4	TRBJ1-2	TGTGCCAGCATAGACGGTTACTATGGCTACACCTTC	CASIDGYYGYTF
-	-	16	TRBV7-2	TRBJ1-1	TGTGCCAGCAGCTTTGGCAGGGTTGCCATGAACACTGAAGCTTTCTTT	CASSFGRVAMNTEAFF
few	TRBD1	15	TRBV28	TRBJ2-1	TGTGCCAGCAGCCACGCTCGACAGGGCGACAATGAGCAGTTCTTC	CASSHARQGDNEQFF
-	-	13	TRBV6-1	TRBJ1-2	TGTGCCAGCAGTGAAGGGGGAGACTATGGCTACACCTTC	CASSEGGDYGYTF
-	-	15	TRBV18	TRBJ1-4	TGTGCCAGCTCACCAGTCGGGGCAACTAATGAAAAACTGTTTTTT	CASSPVGATNEKLFF
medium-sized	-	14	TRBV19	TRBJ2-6	TGTGCCACCTCCGGACGGGGGTGGGCCAACGTCCTGACTTTC	CATSGRGWANVLTF
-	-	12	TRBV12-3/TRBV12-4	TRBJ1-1	TGTGCCAGTTTCTTTACGAACACTGAAGCTTTCTTT	CASFFTNTEAFF
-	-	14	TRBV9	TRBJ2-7	TGTGCCAGCAGCCCCCGGGACTCTTCCTACGAGCAGTACTTC	CASSPRDSSYEQYF
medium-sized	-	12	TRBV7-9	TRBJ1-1	TGTGCCAGCAGAGACAGGTACACTGAAGCTTTCTTT	CASRDRYTEAFF
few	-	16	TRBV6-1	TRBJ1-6	TGTGCCAGCAGTGAAGACAGAACGCGAAATAATTCACCCCTCCACTTT	CASSEDRTRNNSPLHF
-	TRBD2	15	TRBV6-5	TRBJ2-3	TGTGCCAGCAGTTACCTAGCGGGAGTGAGGGATACGCAGTATTTT	CASSYLAGVRDTQYF
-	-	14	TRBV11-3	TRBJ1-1	TGTGCCAGCAGCTTATGGACCGGAGAAACTGAAGCTTTCTTT	CASSLWTGETEAFF
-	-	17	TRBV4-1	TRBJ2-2	TGCGCCAGCAGCCACTCATGGGGCCGAATGGACACCGGGGAGCTGTTTTTT	CASSHSWGRMDTGELFF
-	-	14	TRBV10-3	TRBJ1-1	TGTGCCATCAGTAAGGGCCAGTTTAACACTGAAGCTTTCTTT	CAISKGQFNTEAFF
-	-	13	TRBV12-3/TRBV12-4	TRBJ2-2	TGTGCCAGCAGTTTGCCGAACACCGGGGAGCTGTTTTTT	CASSLPNTGELFF
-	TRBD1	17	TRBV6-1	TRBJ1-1	TGTGCCAGCAGTGAACTCCTGGGGGGACAGGGATATACTGAAGCTTTCTTT	CASSELLGGQGYTEAFF
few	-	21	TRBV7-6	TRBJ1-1	TGTGCCAGCAGCTTATCTGGCCAAACCGGGTGGCCCAAGACTATGAACACTGAAGCTTTCTTT	CASSLSGQTGWPKTMNTEAFF
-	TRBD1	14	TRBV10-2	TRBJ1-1	TGCGCCAGCAGAGTGACAGGGGCAGGGACTGAAGCTTTCTTT	CASRVTGAGTEAFF